What follows is one T cell receptor (beta chain) and its context. This clonotype was seen repeatedly, ten times or more. It has no known antigen specificity. Qualities for individual bases were not recorded, and no much larger clone is one base off. The library was produced with PCR. These reads were obtained on an Illumina HiSeq 2500. TCR library preparation used molecular barcoding, with unique molecular identifiers applied to normalize quantification of the TCRbeta repertoire. Starting from the raw public reads, TCRdb applied fastp trimming at Q25, assembled clones with MiXCR and retained in-frame beta chains. CDR3 protein sequences are deduplicated, and each keeps its most common genes and DNA. This sample gives hundreds of thousands of distinct CDR3 sequences in total; 10% of them show up just once. The ten largest make up about 8% of the sample. These data originate in a study of T-cell reconstitution after alpha-beta-depleted transplantation in children (TCRdb year 2016). Regarding the study in general: The study quantitatively tracked T-cell immune reconstitution after TCRalphabeta/CD19-depleted allogeneic hematopoietic cell transplantation in children using TCR repertoire profiling. Here is what the overall study found, with its caveats: Hyperexpanded clone frequencies declined over subsequent months; after one year, T-cell counts and TCRbeta diversity were mostly attributed to newly produced T cells. In some patients, high TCRbeta diversity at day 60 was attributed to recipient T cells and intrathymic progenitors that had survived conditioning. Apparently early alphabetaT-cell count recovery about two months after transplant reportedly relied on only several hundred rapidly expanded clones derived from non-depleted graft cells.

V loses 5 bases of germline sequence and J loses 4 bases, and the interval between the two ends is 11 bases. For CDR1 and CDR2, the germline V gene lists MNHEY and SVGEGT. The CDR3 measures 13 amino acids from cysteine to phenylalanine. CDR3 DNA is the only sequence kept; it has 39 bases, read in frame from the first base. Per the publication, the treatment or condition label means: allogeneic hematopoietic cell transplantation with graft depleted of TCRalphabeta T cells and CD19 B cells. TCRalphabeta/CD19-depleted allogeneic hematopoietic cell grafts were given to the transplant recipients, all of whom were children.

Sequences were derived from PBMCs, sampled before TCRalphabeta/CD19-depleted stem cell transplant. This sequence was found in a boy younger than two with acute myeloid leukemia, due to receive a stem cell transplant. The V and J segments used are TRBV6-2 or TRBV6-3 and TRBJ1-2; TRBD1 might be the D gene, on 5 matching bases. Here is the DNA: TGTGCCAGCAGTCAAGGGACTCCCTATGGCTACACCTTC. Its coded protein is CASSQGTPYGYTF.